The rows below give T cell receptor beta chains drawn from one sample of a study of blood T cell repertoires in COVID-19. Assay used: immunoSEQ multiplex PCR; TCRdb lists only in-frame clones, some missing. This table has 250,000 to 350,000 clones, roughly 90% appearing once. The sample comprised PBMCs or T cells enriched from blood (not recorded which). The receptors shown here come from a woman in her 30s who had recovered from COVID-19. Both conserved end residues are part of each CDR3. The D gene is left open where the match is weak. Clone size is stated in some rows and not others, as once, few, many or a class when expanded.

v_call	d_call	j_call	clone_size	cdr3_nt	cdr3_aa
TRBV4-1	TRBD1	TRBJ1-4	once	TGCGCCAGCAGCAACAGGGGGCGCTTGGAAGAAAAACTGTTTTTT	CASSNRGRLEEKLFF
TRBV7-3	TRBD1	TRBJ1-1	once	TGTGCCAGCAGCTTGAGGGGGCGAGGCACTGAAGCTTTCTTT	CASSLRGRGTEAFF
TRBV4-1	.	TRBJ1-1	.	TGCGCCAGCAGCCAAGACAGGGGTCGAGGCACTGAAGCTTTCTTT	CASSQDRGRGTEAFF
TRBV7-9	.	TRBJ2-3	.	TGTGCCAGCAGCTTTAAATCGGGAGGCACAGATACGCAGTATTTT	CASSFKSGGTDTQYF
TRBV27	TRBD1	TRBJ2-3	.	TGTGCCAGCAGGCCAGGGGGCGGCACAGATACGCAGTATTTT	CASRPGGGTDTQYF
TRBV28	.	TRBJ2-1	.	TGTGCCAGCAGTTTGCAGGGTCGTCACAATGAGCAGTTCTTC	CASSLQGRHNEQFF
TRBV5-4	.	TRBJ1-1	.	TGTGCCAGCAGCTTGGGGCAGGGTGGTACTGAAGCTTTCTTT	CASSLGQGGTEAFF
TRBV28	.	TRBJ2-7	.	TGTGCCAGCAGTGTAACCTACGAGCAGTACTTC	CASSVTYEQYF
TRBV7-2	TRBD2	TRBJ2-7	.	TGTGCCAGCAGCCCCAATGCGGGAGGATCGGGCGAGCAGTACTTC	CASSPNAGGSGEQYF
TRBV2	.	TRBJ1-2	.	TGTGCCAGCAACTCCTACGGGACTAACTATGGCTACACCTTC	CASNSYGTNYGYTF
TRBV6-1	TRBD1	TRBJ1-5	.	TGTGCCAGCAGTGAGTCTCGGACAGGCGCATATAGCAATCAGCCCCAGCATTTT	CASSESRTGAYSNQPQHF